The 31 T cell receptor beta chains below come from one sample, sequenced in a study of cytomegalovirus exposure and HLA in healthy donors. 60 Vbeta and 13 Jbeta primers were used in PCR. The method was immunoSEQ multiplex PCR; TCRdb's version includes in-frame clones alone and lacks a portion of them. The table shows some 200,000 clones, with 75% to 85% occurring only once. Sequenced input: PBMCs. All receptors derive from a boy aged 10-17 years in good health and CMV-seronegative.

V is TRBV4-2 and J is TRBJ1-5; D may be TRBD1 (6 bases). Per germline, CDR1 LGHNA and CDR2 YNFKEQ. V lost 1 base, J lost 6 bases, and 10 bases lay in between. This CDR3 is built from 14 residues. CDR3 in amino acids: CASSQVTGSQPQHF. The CDR3 nucleotides are TGTGCCAGCAGCCAAGTTACAGGGTCTCAGCCCCAGCATTTT.

The rearrangement uses TRBV9 and TRBJ1-3, with 9 bases identical to TRBD1. V lost 1 base and J lost 8; bases outside the gene matches: 16. This CDR3 comprises 18 residues. Germline CDR1 is SGDLS and CDR2 is YYNGEE. The CDR3 loop is CASSVTYPGQGGPDTIYF. DNA for the CDR3: TGTGCCAGCAGCGTAACCTACCCGGGACAGGGTGGGCCAGACACCATATATTTT.

The chain is built from TRBV7-3 and TRBJ1-1; no clear D gene. Trimming stripped 4 bases from V and 4 bases from J, with 16 bases between. Germline assignment: CDR1 SGHTA and CDR2 FQGTGA. CDR3 length: 15 amino acids. The CDR3 DNA follows: TGTGCCAGCAGCTCTTCAAATTCGCCAGGCACTGAAGCTTTCTTT. Amino acids: CASSSSNSPGTEAFF.

The V gene is TRBV30, the J gene TRBJ1-1; TRBD1 aligns across 11 bases. Trimming removed 4 bases from V and 6 bases from J; junction bases left unmatched: 7. Germline V gene data show CDR1 as GTSNPN and CDR2 as SVGIG (reference sequence). The CDR3 runs to 14 residues. DNA of the CDR3: TGTGCCTGGACCGAGGACAGGGGGCGGCCTGAAGCTTTCTTT. Residues: CAWTEDRGRPEAFF.

This clone was detected only once. The rearrangement joins TRBV6-4 to TRBJ2-6, with a possible D match to TRBD1 (6 bases). The CDR3 consists of 15 residues. Per germline, CDR1 MRHNA and CDR2 SNTAGT. V lost 5 bases and J 2 bases, leaving 10 bases between the germline ends. The chain's CDR3 is CASSNRVAGANVLTF. The CDR3 nucleotides read TGTGCCAGCAGTAACAGGGTTGCTGGGGCCAACGTCCTGACTTTC.

The chain uses TRBV6-5 and TRBJ2-2; D may be TRBD1 (5 bases). CDR1 is MNHEY, CDR2 SVGAGI, per germline. The CDR3 length is 15 residues. V was pared by 10 bases and J by 5 bases, with 20 bases between. CDR3 protein: CAIKLGLPETGELFF. In DNA, the CDR3 is TGTGCCATCAAACTGGGGCTACCAGAAACCGGGGAGCTGTTTTTT.

V gene TRBV27 combines with J gene TRBJ2-5; tentatively, D is TRBD2 (6 bases). The CDR3 loop spans 13 amino acids. V dropped 5 bases and J dropped 7 bases, with 14 bases sitting between them. Looked up from germline, CDR1 is MNHEY and CDR2 is SMNVEV (reference sequence). In DNA form, the CDR3 reads TGTGCCAGCAGTGGAGGGACGCCCGGGACCCAGTACTTC. Its protein is CASSGGTPGTQYF.

The V call is TRBV4-2, the J call TRBJ2-5, with no clear D. The CDR3 loop spans 15 amino acids. The V gene's germline CDR1 is LGHNA and CDR2 YNFKEQ. The V and J ends lost 0 bases and 4 bases respectively, with 12 bases between them. CDR3: CASSQDYIAGETQYF. CDR3 in DNA: TGTGCCAGCAGCCAAGATTATATAGCTGGAGAGACCCAGTACTTC.

This chain joins TRBV7-9 and TRBJ2-1, with TRBD2 matching over 10 bases. V dropped 7 bases and J dropped 5; count of bases not matched to a gene: 20. CDR1 is SEHNR and CDR2 is FQNEAQ in the germline V gene (reference sequence). The CDR3 length is 19 residues. DNA of the CDR3: TGTGCCAGCAAAGGGCTAGCGGGAGTACATGCTGCCCTTAACAATGAGCAGTTCTTC. It codes for CASKGLAGVHAALNNEQFF.

This rearrangement joins TRBV6-1 to TRBJ2-7; possible D gene TRBD1, 6 bases. V shed 7 bases and J shed 5 bases, with 18 bases lying between them. The CDR3 contains 14 residues. Germline CDR1 and CDR2: MNHNS and SASEGT. The DNA of the CDR3 is TGTGCCAGCACCGAAACAGGGTACCCTCACGAGCAGTACTTC. Translation: CASTETGYPHEQYF.

V is TRBV7-2 and J is TRBJ2-7; TRBD2 might be the D (6 bases). Trimming removed 5 bases from V and 8 bases from J, with 31 bases in between. This CDR3 has 18 amino acids. CDR1 is SGHTA, CDR2 FQGNSA, per germline. Here the CDR3 DNA reads TGTGCCAGCAGCCCCTCTAGCGCGGGGTACGAGCAGTCGACCAAGCAGTACTTC. As protein: CASSPSSAGYEQSTKQYF. Variable domain in full (rest from reference TRBV7-2 and TRBJ2-7): GAGVSQSPSNKVTEKGKDVELRCDPISGHTALYWYRQSLGQGLEFLIYFQGNSAPDKSGLPSDRFSAERTGGSVSTLTIQRTQQEDSAVYLCASSPSSAGYEQSTKQYFGPGTRLTVT.

The chain joins TRBV19 to TRBJ1-2; TRBD1 aligns across 10 bases. The CDR3 has 16 residues. CDR1 LNHDA and CDR2 SQIVND come from the germline V gene (reference sequence). After removal of 4 bases from V and 5 bases from J, the junction contained 10 bases not matched to a gene. The CDR3 coding sequence is TGTGCCAGTAGTACGTGGACAGGGGGAACAGGGTATGGCTACACCTTC. Translation gives CASSTWTGGTGYGYTF.

This clone has only one observation. The CDR3 region has the DNA TGTGCCAGTAAAAGACAGATCCTCCACCAAGCTTTCTTT. Its translation is CASKRQILHQAFF. The V gene is TRBV19, the J gene TRBJ1-1; D perhaps matches TRBD1 (5 bases). V lost 7 bases and J 9 bases, leaving 18 bases between the germline ends. CDR1 is LNHDA, CDR2 SQIVND, per germline (reference sequence). The CDR3 loop spans 13 amino acids.

This rearrangement joins TRBV18 to TRBJ1-2, with D perhaps matching TRBD1 (6 bases). The CDR3 is made up of 14 amino acids. Trimming shortened V by 2 bases and J by 5 bases, and 12 bases separated the two germline ends. The germline gives CDR1 KGHSH, CDR2 LQKENI. CDR3 nucleotides: TGTGCCAGCTCACCAGCCGGGACATCGTATGGCTACACCTTC. It yields the protein CASSPAGTSYGYTF.

The chain uses TRBV30 and TRBJ1-1; D uncertain. The CDR3 runs to 12 residues. Germline CDR1 is GTSNPN and CDR2 is SVGIG (reference sequence). The ends were cut back, 2 bases at V and 5 bases at J, with 9 bases in the middle. CDR3 protein: CAWSYEETEAFF. The DNA of the CDR3 is TGTGCCTGGAGTTACGAGGAAACTGAAGCTTTCTTT.

The rearrangement links TRBV30 to TRBJ2-7, with 7 bases that match TRBD2. The ends lost 3 bases at V and 1 base at J; junction bases unmatched: 9. In germline, CDR1 is GTSNPN, CDR2 SVGIG (reference sequence). This CDR3 comprises 15 residues. DNA for the CDR3: TGTGCCTGGAGCATTCGAGCGGGACCGTCCTACGAGCAGTACTTC. Encoded protein: CAWSIRAGPSYEQYF.

The rearrangement uses TRBV29-1 and TRBJ1-2; D unclear. The CDR3 has 13 residues. In germline, CDR1 is SQVTM, CDR2 ANQGSEA. The germline V and J ends were trimmed by 1 base and 4 bases, with 10 bases remaining between them. The CDR3 region has the DNA TGCAGCGTTGAAGTCTCCGCAGGCTATGGCTACACCTTC. Translated, it gives CSVEVSAGYGYTF.

J is TRBJ1-5 and V is TRBV6-4; a possible D gene is TRBD1 (5 bases). Germline CDR1 MRHNA, CDR2 SNTAGT. The germline V and J ends were trimmed by 5 bases and 3 bases, with 11 bases remaining between them. The CDR3 extends over 14 amino acids. CDR3 loop: CASSPDSNNQPQHF. Here the CDR3 DNA reads TGTGCCAGCAGTCCCGACAGTAACAATCAGCCCCAGCATTTT.

V usage is TRBV30 and J usage is TRBJ2-5; D is unresolved. The end of the DNA aligns better with TRBJ2-7, so the J call may be wrong. CDR1 GTSNPN and CDR2 SVGIG come from the germline V gene (reference sequence). This CDR3 has 11 amino acids. This CDR3 reads CAWSNVYEQYF. The CDR3 DNA follows: TGTGCCTGGTCTAATGTCTACGAGCAGTACTTC.

The table lists this clone with a count of one. The genes are TRBV5-6 and TRBJ1-5; the D is unclear. This CDR3 region has 14 residues. Germline values: CDR1 SGHDT, CDR2 YYEEEE. Trimming took off 5 bases at V and 4 bases at J, with 13 bases between the two ends. Written as DNA, the CDR3 is TGTGCCAGCAGTCTCTTCGGGTGGAATCAGCCCCAGCATTTT. This encodes CASSLFGWNQPQHF.

V and J are TRBV10-1 and TRBJ1-1, with D unresolved. Between the trimmed V and J ends, which lost 3 bases and 6 bases, there was a span of 14 bases. Germline assignment: CDR1 WNHNN and CDR2 SYGVQD (reference sequence). The CDR3 is 14 residues long. CDR3 DNA sequence: TGCGCCAGCAGTGACCAGGTGGAATTGGCTGAAGCTTTCTTT. Translated: CASSDQVELAEAFF.

The chain uses TRBV2 and TRBJ2-3, with 8 bases lining up with TRBD2. There are 16 residues in the CDR3. Germline assignment: CDR1 SNHLY and CDR2 FYNNEI. V lost 2 bases, J lost 0 bases, and 4 bases stayed unmatched. The DNA of the CDR3 is TGTGCCAGCAGTGAATTCAAGCGGGGGAGCACAGATACGCAGTATTTT. This encodes CASSEFKRGSTDTQYF.

This rearrangement joins TRBV20-1 to TRBJ1-1; weak D call: TRBD1 (5 bases). Germline loops: CDR1 DFQATT, CDR2 SNEGSKA (reference sequence). This CDR3 region has 11 residues. Trimming cost V 3 bases and J 5 bases, with 7 bases left between them. Written as DNA, the CDR3 is TGCAGTGCTAGTAGGGGAACTGAAGCTTTCTTT. Its translation: CSASRGTEAFF.

This chain uses TRBV6-1 with TRBJ1-1; D unresolved. The CDR3 runs 17 residues. Germline V gene lookup returns CDR1 MNHNS and CDR2 SASEGT. Trimming cost V 0 bases and J 4 bases, with 18 bases left between them. In DNA, the CDR3 is TGTGCCAGCAGTGAAGCGTGGGCGTGGGCCTTAAGCACTGAAGCTTTCTTT. Its translation is CASSEAWAWALSTEAFF.

In the case of this clone: One end of the junction is discordant with germline, which a read error may explain. This chain joins TRBV7-7 and TRBJ1-2; D perhaps matches TRBD1 (5 bases). The germline gives CDR1 SSHAT, CDR2 FNYEAQ (reference sequence). CDR3 length: 17 amino acids. The CDR3 sequence: CASSPLNLRGIDYGYTF. The CDR3 region has the DNA TGTGCTAGCAGCCCCCTTAACCTTCGGGGGATTGACTATGGCTACACCTTC.

The V call is TRBV28, the J call TRBJ1-3; perhaps TRBD1 as D (5 bases). Trimming pared 5 bases from V and 2 bases from J, leaving 13 bases between. The germline CDR1 and CDR2 sequences are MDHEN and SYDVKM. This CDR3 spans 15 amino acids. The CDR3 bases are TGTGCCAGCAGTCTACGACCAGGGACTGGAAACACCATATATTTT. Its protein is CASSLRPGTGNTIYF. The entire variable domain, with the rest obtained from reference TRBV28 and TRBJ1-3, is as follows: DVKVTQSSRYLVKRTGEKVFLECVQDMDHENMFWYRQDPGLGLRLIYFSYDVKMKEKGDIPEGYSVSREKKERFSLILESASTNQTSMYLCASSLRPGTGNTIYFGEGSWLTVV.

The rearrangement links TRBV30 to TRBJ1-1; D is ambiguous. Germline CDR1 is GTSNPN and CDR2 is SVGIG (reference sequence). The CDR3 contains 14 residues. The V and J ends lost 2 bases and 3 bases respectively, with 13 bases between them. The CDR3 DNA sequence: TGTGCCTGGAGTACACCAGGCGAGCACACTGAAGCTTTCTTT. It translates to CAWSTPGEHTEAFF.

Here the CDR3 reads CASSELSGRGAPYYGYTF. The CDR3 nucleotides read TGTGCCAGCAGTGAGCTATCGGGCCGCGGGGCACCCTACTATGGCTACACCTTC. The J gene is TRBJ1-2, the V gene TRBV25-1, with TRBD1 as a possible D gene (5 bases). Germline assignment: CDR1 MGHDK and CDR2 SYGVNS. The CDR3 runs to 18 residues. V gave up 3 bases and J gave up 3 bases, with 23 bases separating them.

V and J are TRBV5-1 and TRBJ2-3; D may be TRBD2 (6 bases). Deletions cut 5 bases from V and 0 bases from J, with 13 bases between. CDR3 size: 15 residues. Per germline, CDR1 SGHRS and CDR2 YFSETQ. As DNA, the CDR3 is TGCGCCAGCAGTGCGGAGGGGTCTAGCACAGATACGCAGTATTTT. It yields the protein CASSAEGSSTDTQYF.

The rearrangement joins TRBV5-1 to TRBJ1-1; D uncertain. Germline-derived CDR1 and CDR2 are SGHRS and YFSETQ. The V and J ends lost 1 base and 3 bases respectively, with 10 bases between them. This CDR3 region has 14 residues. The CDR3 sequence is CASSLTGRDTEAFF. DNA for the CDR3: TGCGCCAGCAGCTTGACCGGGAGGGACACTGAAGCTTTCTTT.

The chain is built from TRBV20-1 and TRBJ1-2; no firm D call. CDR1 and CDR2 (germline): DFQATT, SNEGSKA (reference sequence). The CDR3 is 11 residues long. Trimming removed 3 bases at V and 8 bases at J, with 10 bases between. CDR3 coding DNA: TGCAGTGCTAGTGCCCCGGAGGGCTACACCTTC. It translates to CSASAPEGYTF.